This T cell receptor (beta chain) was sequenced for a study of T cell responses to AZD1222 COVID-19 vaccine. Study in general: Second doses were pooled across both intervals (about 4 or about 12 weeks). General study points: Along spike, vaccine-associated CD4 TCRs were found throughout, with dominance at 160-218 and 743-854. Sampling captured repertoires only after the peak T cell response.

The germline V gene has CDR1 SEHNR and CDR2 FQNEAQ (reference sequence). V was pared by 7 bases and J by 1 base, with 16 bases between. This CDR3 contains 15 residues. Points on this clone: What it binds is unknown.

TCRdb's copy holds only in-frame clones and misses some; the assay was immunoSEQ multiplex PCR. The data show 95,000 to 100,000 clones, about 82% seen once. The chain couples TRBV7-9 to TRBJ1-1, with D hard to call. This TCR came from an adult in good health. The sample in question was peripheral blood, obtained on day 0 of AZD1222 vaccination. The CDR3 DNA follows: TGTGCCAGCAATCCTAGCTCTCCCCCGAACACTGAAGCTTTCTTT. Its protein is CASNPSSPPNTEAFF.